This T cell receptor (beta chain) was sequenced for a study of T cells in localized non-small cell lung cancer. Study findings and constraints: A median of around 60 clones ranked among the top 100 in tumor appeared in adjacent lung. Higher adjacent-lung clonality was associated with shorter survival. Highest T cell clonality was seen in uninvolved adjacent lung, surpassing that measured in tumor.

Clones were sequenced by immunoSEQ multiplex PCR, and TCRdb holds only the in-frame ones, with some missing. This sample has some 21,000 clones, with 88% found just once. On this clone: Its target is not known.

The sequencing here drew on peripheral blood mononuclear cells, taken before any cancer treatment. The sequence was collected from a male donor older than 55 with stage II lung adenocarcinoma.

The CDR3 bases are TGTGCCAGCAGCCTAGCGGGGCCCTACGAGCAGTACTTC. This codes for CASSLAGPYEQYF. This chain uses TRBV28 with TRBJ2-7; TRBD2 aligns across 9 bases. Germline assignment: CDR1 MDHEN and CDR2 SYDVKM. V lost 6 bases, J lost 2 bases, and 2 bases stayed unmatched. The CDR3 totals 13 residues. Drawing the rest from reference TRBV28 and TRBJ2-7, the complete variable domain is DVKVTQSSRYLVKRTGEKVFLECVQDMDHENMFWYRQDPGLGLRLIYFSYDVKMKEKGDIPEGYSVSREKKERFSLILESASTNQTSMYLCASSLAGPYEQYFGPGTRLTVT.